The 30 T cell receptor beta chains listed next were all sequenced from one sample in a study of T cell clones after liver transplantation. Assay used: immunoSEQ multiplex PCR; TCRdb lists only in-frame clones, some missing. The sample lists more than 100,000 clones, about 80% seen once, with about 3% in the top ten. The sequenced sample was CD4+ T cells from blood, obtained approximately 50 months after liver transplant. The receptors come from a human patient who received a liver transplant. Some T cells may be graft donor cells.

The V gene is TRBV5-1, the J gene TRBJ2-1, with D perhaps matching TRBD1 (8 bases). Germline V gene data show CDR1 as SGHRS and CDR2 as YFSETQ. The ends were cut back, 2 bases at V and 4 bases at J, with 22 bases in the middle. The CDR3 sequence is 18 residues long. CDR3 sequence: CASSFTGGAVLRYNEQFF. As DNA, the CDR3 is TGCGCCAGCAGCTTTACAGGGGGGGCGGTTCTCCGGTACAATGAGCAGTTCTTC.

The J gene is TRBJ2-1, the V gene TRBV6-1; TRBD1 matches 8 bases. The V gene end was trimmed by 4 bases and the J gene end by 6 bases; junction bases not matched to a gene: 5. CDR3 length: 14 amino acids. In germline, CDR1 is MNHNS, CDR2 SASEGT. The CDR3 nucleotides read TGTGCCAGCAGTGTCCAGGGGGCCGTCAATGAGCAGTTCTTC. Translated, it gives CASSVQGAVNEQFF.

Remarks on this clone: Germline and junction disagree at one end, which may indicate a read error. The chain has TRBV6-1 and TRBJ1-2, with D unresolved. This CDR3 is built from 14 residues. Germline V lookup: CDR1 MNHNS, CDR2 SASEGT. The CDR3 protein is CASREGVKFGGYTF. The CDR3 DNA reads as TGTGCCAGCAGGGAAGGTGTCAAGTTCGGGGGCTACACCTTC.

The chain couples TRBV10-3 to TRBJ1-2; no definite D call. CDR1 and CDR2 from the germline V gene are ENHRY and SYGVKD. Trimming cost V 3 bases and J 4 bases, with 6 bases left between them. This CDR3 is 12 amino acids long. The CDR3 region has the DNA TGTGCCATCAGTGATCAAGGCTATGGCTACACCTTC. This translates into CAISDQGYGYTF.

In its sample, this clone was seen a few times. CDR3 sequence (DNA): TGTGCCAGCAGCTTAGGAGGGGACGGGGGCTATGGCTACACCTTC. The encoded protein is CASSLGGDGGYGYTF. V and J are TRBV7-8 and TRBJ1-2, with a tentative D call TRBD1 (5 bases). Germline V gene lookup returns CDR1 SGHVS and CDR2 FQNEAQ. V lost 1 base and J 4 bases, leaving 13 bases between the germline ends. CDR3 length: 15 amino acids.

This chain uses TRBV5-6 with TRBJ2-3, with 10 nucleotides matching TRBD2. Germline loops: CDR1 SGHDT, CDR2 YYEEEE. J lost 2 bases, V lost 6 bases, and 3 bases had no gene match. The CDR3 is 14 amino acids. This CDR3 is CASTLAGDTDTQYF. Here the CDR3 DNA reads TGTGCCAGCACCCTAGCGGGGGACACAGATACGCAGTATTTT.

The rearrangement links TRBV5-1 to TRBJ1-1; D remains unclear. Per the germline V gene, CDR1 is SGHRS and CDR2 is YFSETQ. The length of the CDR3 is 14 residues. Trimming removed 6 bases from V and 0 bases from J, with 12 bases in between. CDR3 in amino acids: CASKEGPMNTEAFF. CDR3 DNA: TGCGCCAGCAAGGAGGGTCCAATGAACACTGAAGCTTTCTTT.

This clone was observed a single time. The gene calls are TRBV7-9 and TRBJ1-5; weak D call: TRBD1 (5 bases). CDR1 and CDR2 (germline): SEHNR, FQNEAQ (reference sequence). V was trimmed by 7 bases and J by 4 bases, leaving 14 bases between them. The CDR3 has 14 amino acids. CDR3 in amino acids: CASTSLGVNQPQHF. The CDR3, as DNA: TGTGCCAGCACCTCCCTGGGGGTTAATCAGCCCCAGCATTTT.

The V and J genes are TRBV4-1 and TRBJ2-7, with D perhaps being TRBD1 or TRBD2 (5 bases each). V lost 2 bases to trimming and J lost 3 bases, with 26 bases between them. Germline loops: CDR1 MGHRA, CDR2 YSYEKL. The CDR3 is 19 residues long. The CDR3 nucleotides are TGCGCCAGCAGCCAAAGGGGTCCGGGGACGACCTCCACCAACTACGAGCAGTACTTC. Residues: CASSQRGPGTTSTNYEQYF.

Concerning this clone: A junction boundary mismatches the germline segment, possibly from a read error. V usage is TRBV12-5 and J usage is TRBJ1-2, with 7 bases fitting TRBD1. Germline-derived CDR1 and CDR2 are LGHNT and FRNRAP. The CDR3 totals 12 residues. As DNA, the CDR3 is TGCGCTAGTGCACCCAGGGGGAATGGCTACACCTTC. Residues: CASAPRGNGYTF.

J is TRBJ1-5 and V is TRBV19; D unclear. V lost 5 bases to trimming and J lost 9 bases, with 20 bases between them. Per the germline V gene, CDR1 is LNHDA and CDR2 is SQIVND (reference sequence). This CDR3 comprises 15 residues. The chain's CDR3 is CASSPKDMQEAPQHF. For the CDR3, the DNA is TGTGCCAGTAGTCCAAAAGACATGCAAGAAGCGCCCCAGCATTTT.

This sequence joins TRBV28 and TRBJ2-3; TRBD1 matches at 11 bases. There are 16 residues in the CDR3. CDR1 and CDR2 from the germline V gene are MDHEN and SYDVKM. The ends lost 6 bases at V and 4 bases at J; junction bases unmatched: 9. In DNA form, the CDR3 reads TGTGCCAGCAGGACGGACAGGGGGCGCGGGTCAGATACGCAGTATTTT. Protein sequence: CASRTDRGRGSDTQYF.

V and J are TRBV19 and TRBJ1-5; TRBD1 matches 10 bases. Germline V gene data show CDR1 as LNHDA and CDR2 as SQIVND (reference sequence). J lost 1 base, V lost 6 bases, and 6 bases had no gene match. The CDR3 length is 16 residues. CDR3 sequence reads: CASSRTGGRSNQPQHF. In DNA, the CDR3 is TGTGCCAGTAGCCGGACAGGGGGAAGGAGCAATCAGCCCCAGCATTTT.

This chain connects TRBV6-4 to TRBJ2-7, with TRBD1 identical over 9 bases. Trimming removed 7 bases from V and 4 bases from J; junction bases left unmatched: 8. CDR1 and CDR2 (germline): MRHNA, SNTAGT. There are 14 residues in the CDR3. The CDR3 sequence: CASIRDREWYEQYF. The CDR3 DNA reads as TGTGCCAGCATAAGGGACAGGGAATGGTACGAGCAGTACTTC.

The genes are TRBV7-8 and TRBJ1-5; no clear D gene. Germline loops: CDR1 SGHVS, CDR2 FQNEAQ. The CDR3 sequence is 14 residues long. Between the trimmed V and J ends, which lost 5 bases and 2 bases, there was a span of 10 bases. As DNA, the CDR3 is TGTGCCAGCAGCCTTCTGACGGGCAATCAGCCCCAGCATTTT. Amino acid sequence: CASSLLTGNQPQHF.

The chain has TRBV2 and TRBJ2-1, with D hard to call. Trimming took 4 bases from V and 6 from J, leaving 19 bases between them. The CDR3 covers 16 residues. Germline V gene lookup returns CDR1 SNHLY and CDR2 FYNNEI. CDR3 sequence (DNA): TGTGCCAGCAGTGTAGCCAGACCTGAGATTAGCAATGAGCAGTTCTTC. Protein sequence: CASSVARPEISNEQFF.

The genes are TRBV19 and TRBJ1-6, with TRBD1 matching over 7 bases. This CDR3 contains 14 residues. The germline V gene has CDR1 LNHDA and CDR2 SQIVND (reference sequence). V shed 5 bases, J shed 13 bases, and the junction held 11 bases outside the gene matches. The CDR3 nucleotides read TGTGCCAGTAGTTCACGGACAGGAGGAGCGCCCCTCCACTTT. Residues: CASSSRTGGAPLHF.

The chain joins TRBV28 to TRBJ1-6; 7 bases align to TRBD1. This CDR3 comprises 16 residues. The germline gives CDR1 MDHEN, CDR2 SYDVKM. V shed 3 bases and J 7 bases; nucleotides not matched to a gene: 9. CDR3 in DNA: TGTGCCAGCAGTTTTAAGACAGGGAGTGTGAATTCACCCCTCCACTTT. Protein sequence: CASSFKTGSVNSPLHF.

This clone was seen a few times. This sequence joins TRBV7-6 and TRBJ1-5; no reliable D call. Germline lookup yields CDR1 SGHVS and CDR2 FNYEAQ. This CDR3 contains 13 residues. The V gene lost 10 bases and the J gene lost 4 bases, with 14 bases spanning the gap. The CDR3 DNA reads as TGTGCCACCTCCCGGACGGTGAATCAGCCCCAGCATTTT. It encodes CATSRTVNQPQHF.

V usage is TRBV27 and J usage is TRBJ2-6; D ambiguous. The CDR3 length is 15 residues. Trimming shortened V by 4 bases and J by 0 bases, and 7 bases separated the two germline ends. Germline loops: CDR1 MNHEY, CDR2 SMNVEV (reference sequence). CDR3 sequence (DNA): TGTGCCAGCAGTTCCTGGAGCTCTGGGGCCAACGTCCTGACTTTC. Its translation is CASSSWSSGANVLTF.

This clone was observed a handful of times. CDR3 in amino acids: CASSRDLLYEQYF. The CDR3, as DNA: TGTGCCAGCAGCAGGGACTTACTTTACGAGCAGTACTTC. The chain is built from TRBV7-6 and TRBJ2-7; tentatively, D is TRBD2 (6 bases). The germline V gene encodes CDR1 SGHVS and CDR2 FNYEAQ. This CDR3 spans 13 amino acids. The ends were cut back, 5 bases at V and 4 bases at J, with 12 bases in the middle. The whole variable domain, filled in from reference TRBV7-6 and TRBJ2-7, reads GAGVSQSPRYKVTKRGQDVALRCDPISGHVSLYWYRQALGQGPEFLTYFNYEAQQDKSGLPNDRFSAERPEGSISTLTIQRTEQRDSAMYRCASSRDLLYEQYFGPGTRLTVT.

This clone appeared once. The chain links TRBV27 to TRBJ1-1, with a possible D match to TRBD1 (6 bases). V dropped 11 bases and J dropped 1 base, with 14 bases sitting between them. The CDR3 consists of 13 residues. Germline loops: CDR1 MNHEY, CDR2 SMNVEV (reference sequence). CDR3 sequence reads: CASQGTENTEAFF. The CDR3 coding sequence is TGTGCCTCTCAGGGGACGGAGAACACTGAAGCTTTCTTT.

The V gene is TRBV5-8, the J gene TRBJ2-4; 7 bases are a match to TRBD2. The germline V gene has CDR1 SGHTS and CDR2 YDEGEE. V lost 2 bases and J lost 9; bases outside the gene matches: 5. The CDR3 covers 13 residues. This chain's CDR3 is CASSFGLGSIQYF. The CDR3 nucleotides read TGTGCCAGCAGCTTCGGACTAGGTAGCATTCAGTACTTC.

This rearrangement joins TRBV18 to TRBJ2-3; D gene unclear. Trimming removed 0 bases from V and 2 bases from J, with 3 bases in between. The germline gives CDR1 KGHSH, CDR2 LQKENI. The CDR3 runs to 13 residues. This CDR3 reads CASSPPNTDTQYF. The CDR3 DNA follows: TGTGCCAGCTCACCACCTAACACAGATACGCAGTATTTT. Drawing the rest from reference TRBV18 and TRBJ2-3, the complete variable domain is NAGVMQNPRHLVRRRGQEARLRCSPMKGHSHVYWYRQLPEEGLKFMVYLQKENIIDESGMPKERFSAEFPKEGPSILRIQQVVRGDSAAYFCASSPPNTDTQYFGPGTRLTVL.

V and J are TRBV27 and TRBJ2-3, with 8 bases that match TRBD2. The CDR3 sequence is 16 residues long. Per the germline V gene, CDR1 is MNHEY and CDR2 is SMNVEV (reference sequence). The junction had 6 bases not matched to a gene; V was cut back by 2 bases and J by 2 bases. CDR3 DNA: TGTGCCAGCAGTTTAGAAGCGGGGGAGAACACAGATACGCAGTATTTT. It translates to CASSLEAGENTDTQYF.

The V and J genes are TRBV7-2 and TRBJ2-2; 9 positions agree with TRBD2. The germline CDR1 and CDR2 sequences are SGHTA and FQGNSA. After removal of 1 base from V and 5 bases from J, the junction contained 2 bases not matched to a gene. The CDR3 runs to 15 residues. CDR3 DNA: TGTGCCAGCAGCTTAGGGCTAGCGGGGACCGGGGAGCTGTTTTTT. Protein sequence: CASSLGLAGTGELFF. The full variable domain, rest sourced from reference TRBV7-2 and TRBJ2-2, is GAGVSQSPSNKVTEKGKDVELRCDPISGHTALYWYRQSLGQGLEFLIYFQGNSAPDKSGLPSDRFSAERTGGSVSTLTIQRTQQEDSAVYLCASSLGLAGTGELFFGEGSRLTVL.

V usage is TRBV7-2 and J usage is TRBJ2-1; D may be TRBD2 (6 bases). CDR3 size: 16 residues. V shed 5 bases and J shed 6 bases, with 20 bases lying between them. Germline assignment: CDR1 SGHTA and CDR2 FQGNSA. This CDR3 reads CASSPSGGARGNEQFF. The CDR3 DNA sequence: TGTGCCAGCAGCCCCTCCGGCGGGGCGCGGGGCAATGAGCAGTTCTTC.

This clone was seen more than once but under ten times. V gene TRBV11-3 combines with J gene TRBJ2-3; the D gene is possibly TRBD1 (6 bases). The CDR3 length is 15 residues. CDR1 is SGHNT, CDR2 YENEEA, per germline. Deletions cut 5 bases from V and 2 bases from J, with 14 bases between. The CDR3 nucleotides are TGTGCCAGCAGCCCAGGACAGCTTGACACAGATACGCAGTATTTT. This translates into CASSPGQLDTDTQYF.

The chain has TRBV7-3 and TRBJ2-5, with TRBD1 as a possible D gene (6 bases). V gave up 7 bases and J gave up 4 bases, with 19 bases separating them. The CDR3 totals 15 residues. Germline CDR1 is SGHTA and CDR2 is FQGTGA. The CDR3 DNA sequence: TGTGCCAGCACCCTACAGGGTAGCGTGGGAGAGACCCAGTACTTC. Protein product: CASTLQGSVGETQYF.

In this sample, this clone turned up a few times. The rearrangement joins TRBV28 to TRBJ1-4; unclear D gene. V was trimmed by 4 bases and J by 4 bases, leaving 4 bases between them. This CDR3 has 12 residues. CDR1 MDHEN and CDR2 SYDVKM come from the germline V gene. The CDR3 nucleotides are TGTGCCAGCAGTTACCGTAATGAAAAACTGTTTTTT. It specifies CASSYRNEKLFF.